Shown below are 20 T cell receptor beta chains from a single sample sequenced in a study of blood T cell repertoires in COVID-19. TCRdb's copy holds only in-frame clones and misses some; the assay was immunoSEQ multiplex PCR. Among over 250,000 clones listed, approximately 85% were seen once. The sequencing sample was made of peripheral blood. The origin of the receptors is a man aged 50 to 60 with active or convalescent COVID-19.

The chain uses TRBV14 and TRBJ1-2; no clear D gene. Trimming removed 0 bases at V and 4 bases at J, with 12 bases between. The germline V gene has CDR1 SGHDN and CDR2 FVKESK. This CDR3 has 15 amino acids. Written as DNA, the CDR3 is TGTGCCAGCAGCCAAGATCTTGAGGGAATCTATGGCTACACCTTC. It codes for CASSQDLEGIYGYTF.

The chain joins TRBV4-1 to TRBJ1-2, with 9 bases that match TRBD1. J lost 5 bases, V lost 3 bases, and 4 bases had no gene match. The germline gives CDR1 MGHRA, CDR2 YSYEKL. The length of the CDR3 is 14 residues. CDR3 sequence: CASSHGQGLYGYTF. The CDR3 DNA reads as TGCGCCAGCAGCCACGGACAGGGGTTATATGGCTACACCTTC.

This clone has only a few counts. The genes are TRBV9 and TRBJ1-1; the D is unclear. The V gene lost 0 bases and the J gene lost 6 bases, with 12 bases spanning the gap. The CDR3 contains 14 residues. In germline, CDR1 is SGDLS, CDR2 YYNGEE. CDR3 sequence reads: CASSVGGGQPEAFF. The CDR3 coding sequence is TGTGCCAGCAGCGTAGGGGGAGGGCAGCCTGAAGCTTTCTTT.

This clone is a singleton in its sample. The chain combines TRBV28 with TRBJ1-5; 7 bases map to TRBD1. The junction had 5 bases not matched to a gene; V was cut back by 6 bases and J by 3 bases. The CDR3 spans 14 residues. CDR1 MDHEN and CDR2 SYDVKM come from the germline V gene. The DNA for the CDR3 is TGTGCCAGCAGACAAGGGGGCCTCAATCAGCCCCAGCATTTT. This codes for CASRQGGLNQPQHF.

Notes on this clone: This same CDR3 is encoded by further DNA sequences in the sample. CDR3 sequence (DNA): TGTGCCAGCTCACCACGGACAGGCCTCCAAGAGACCCAGTACTTC. This sequence encodes CASSPRTGLQETQYF. The chain has TRBV18 and TRBJ2-5; 7 bases align to TRBD1. After removal of 1 base from V and 1 base from J, the junction contained 3 bases not matched to a gene. The CDR3 runs to 15 residues. Germline V lookup: CDR1 KGHSH, CDR2 LQKENI.

The chain links TRBV5-1 to TRBJ1-1; 7 nucleotides match TRBD1. After removal of 2 bases from V and 1 base from J, the junction contained 11 bases not matched to a gene. The CDR3 loop spans 17 amino acids. Germline loops: CDR1 SGHRS, CDR2 YFSETQ. The CDR3 sequence: CASSFESHRGQNTEAFF. DNA of the CDR3: TGCGCCAGCAGCTTTGAGTCGCACAGGGGACAGAACACTGAAGCTTTCTTT.

This sequence joins TRBV30 and TRBJ2-1, with TRBD2 identical over 7 bases. The CDR3 covers 10 residues. V gave up 4 bases and J gave up 16 bases; unmatched junction bases: 7. Germline V lookup: CDR1 GTSNPN, CDR2 SVGIG (reference sequence). CDR3 amino acids: CAWTAGEIFF. CDR3 nucleotide sequence: TGTGCCTGGACCGCGGGGGAGATCTTCTTC.

The gene calls are TRBV5-1 and TRBJ2-6, with D perhaps TRBD1 (5 bases). The CDR3 has 14 amino acids. The ends were cut back, 3 bases at V and 2 bases at J, with 6 bases in the middle. CDR1 is SGHRS, CDR2 YFSETQ, per germline. The CDR3 nucleotides are TGCGCCAGCAGCTCAGGGACTGGGGCCAACGTCCTGACTTTC. This gives the protein CASSSGTGANVLTF.

The rearrangement uses TRBV6-5 and TRBJ1-1, with D tentatively TRBD1 (5 bases). Trimming removed 10 bases at V and 4 bases at J, with 16 bases between. Germline loops: CDR1 MNHEY, CDR2 SVGAGI. The CDR3 has 13 residues. As DNA, the CDR3 is TGTGCCACTACTAGAGTGGGGGGCACTGAAGCTTTCTTT. Protein product: CATTRVGGTEAFF.

The chain has TRBV19 and TRBJ2-7, with 9 bases identical to TRBD2. The germline CDR1 and CDR2 sequences are LNHDA and SQIVND (reference sequence). The ends lost 3 bases at V and 2 bases at J; junction bases unmatched: 2. The CDR3 is made up of 14 amino acids. The CDR3 nucleotides read TGTGCCAGTAGTATCGGGACTAGCACCTACGAGCAGTACTTC. This codes for CASSIGTSTYEQYF.

V and J are TRBV19 and TRBJ1-5; 7 positions match TRBD1. The CDR3 contains 15 residues. Per germline, CDR1 LNHDA and CDR2 SQIVND (reference sequence). Losses at the gene ends were 1 base for V and 7 bases for J; bases not matched to a gene: 7. The CDR3 DNA reads as TGTGCCAGTAGTATAGCCGTGACAGGGAACCAGCCCCAGCATTTT. Protein product: CASSIAVTGNQPQHF.

The rearrangement joins TRBV27 to TRBJ2-3, with a weak D call TRBD2 (5 bases). Germline V gives CDR1 MNHEY, CDR2 SMNVEV (reference sequence). The CDR3 extends over 14 amino acids. Trimming cost V 5 bases and J 3 bases, with 12 bases left between them. CDR3 nucleotide sequence: TGTGCCAGCAGTAGAGGGCTTAATACAGATACGCAGTATTTT. Translation gives CASSRGLNTDTQYF.

Regarding this clone: Distinct nucleotide sequences in the sample also encode this CDR3. The chain couples TRBV18 to TRBJ1-1; 7 bases map to TRBD1. In germline, CDR1 is KGHSH, CDR2 LQKENI. V lost 6 bases to trimming and J lost 1 base; unmatched junction nucleotides: 5. The CDR3 is made up of 14 amino acids. CDR3 residues: CASSLGQTNTEAFF. Here the CDR3 DNA reads TGTGCCAGCTCCTTGGGACAGACGAACACTGAAGCTTTCTTT.

CDR3 nucleotides: TGCGCCAGCAGCCAAGGGGGACTAGCGGGAGCCTACGAGCAGTACTTC. As protein: CASSQGGLAGAYEQYF. V is TRBV4-1 and J is TRBJ2-7; 14 bases map to TRBD2. CDR1 and CDR2 (germline): MGHRA, YSYEKL. The CDR3 contains 16 residues. V lost 1 base and J lost 2; bases outside the gene matches: 1.

The CDR3 bases are TGTGCCAGCAGCTTAATGGGACACTTTAACTATGGCTACACCTTC. Translated: CASSLMGHFNYGYTF. The chain has TRBV5-5 and TRBJ1-2, with D perhaps TRBD1 (6 bases). The CDR3 totals 15 residues. CDR1 is SGHKS, CDR2 YYEKEE, per germline (reference sequence). V was cut by 2 bases and J by 1 base, with 12 bases left in between.

The chain employs TRBV7-9 and TRBJ1-4; tentatively, D is TRBD1 (5 bases). Trimming shortened V by 2 bases and J by 1 base, and 11 bases separated the two germline ends. Germline CDR1 SEHNR, CDR2 FQNEAQ (reference sequence). The CDR3 loop spans 16 amino acids. The CDR3 DNA sequence: TGTGCCAGCAGCTTAAGCCTCAGGGAAACTAATGAAAAACTGTTTTTT. It translates to CASSLSLRETNEKLFF.

Remarks on this clone: A much bigger clone sits one base away, suggesting this may be a read error. V is TRBV10-3 and J is TRBJ1-5, with D perhaps TRBD1 (5 bases). The CDR3 contains 13 residues. The germline V gene encodes CDR1 ENHRY and CDR2 SYGVKD. V was shortened by 6 bases and J by 2 bases, with 8 bases between the two germline ends. Written as DNA, the CDR3 is TGTGCCATCAGCCCGGGGGGCAATCAGCCCCAGCATTTT. Protein sequence: CAISPGGNQPQHF.

This chain connects TRBV30 to TRBJ1-5; TRBD1 might be the D (6 bases). The germline V gene has CDR1 GTSNPN and CDR2 SVGIG (reference sequence). Trimming took off 0 bases at V and 7 bases at J, with 10 bases between the two ends. The CDR3 covers 13 residues. In nucleotides, the CDR3 is TGTGCCTGGAGTGTAGGGGGGGCGCAGCCCCAGCATTTT. Encoded protein: CAWSVGGAQPQHF.

The chain couples TRBV11-3 to TRBJ2-2, with 11 bases lining up with TRBD1. This CDR3 contains 18 residues. V shed 5 bases and J 0 bases; nucleotides not matched to a gene: 8. Germline CDR1 is SGHNT and CDR2 is YENEEA. The CDR3 loop reads CASSAGQGVPANTGELFF. The CDR3 region has the DNA TGTGCCAGCAGCGCGGGACAGGGGGTGCCCGCGAACACCGGGGAGCTGTTTTTT.

V usage is TRBV7-9 and J usage is TRBJ2-7; D is perhaps TRBD1 (6 bases). Germline V gene lookup returns CDR1 SEHNR and CDR2 FQNEAQ (reference sequence). V was clipped by 4 bases and J by 5 bases, with 9 bases between them. The CDR3 is 12 amino acids. CDR3 sequence (DNA): TGTGCCAGCAGCTCGAGGGGGAACGAGCAGTACTTC. This encodes CASSSRGNEQYF. The variable domain in full, completed from reference TRBV7-9 and TRBJ2-7, reads DTGVSQNPRHKITKRGQNVTFRCDPISEHNRLYWYRQTLGQGPEFLTYFQNEAQLEKSRLLSDRFSAERPKGSFSTLEIQRTEQGDSAMYLCASSSRGNEQYFGPGTRLTVT.